This TCR beta chain was recorded in a study of T-cell reconstitution after alpha-beta-depleted transplantation in children. CDR3 length equals 15 residues. Germline assignment: CDR1 SGHRS and CDR2 YFSETQ. V shed 6 bases and J shed 4 bases, with 14 bases lying between them. Library preparation (for TCRbeta) was performed with unique molecular identifiers. TCRdb called the PCR reads again in MiXCR, with one record for every CDR3 protein. This sample yields hundreds of thousands of distinct CDR3 sequences, of which 16% are seen a single time; 0.8% to 1.1% belongs to the top ten. The chain is built from TRBV5-1 and TRBJ2-6; D is possibly TRBD1 or TRBD2 (5 bases each). The starting material was PBMCs from the stem cell graft donor, obtained from the stem cell graft. This sequence originates from a human donor who donated a stem cell graft to a child with acute myeloid leukemia. The CDR3 nucleotides read TGCGCCAGCATCCGAGGGGCAGGAGGGGCCAACGTCCTGACTTTC. This sequence encodes CASIRGAGGANVLTF.